A single sample is the source of the 6 T cell receptor beta chains below, sequenced in a study of neurological immune-mediated disorders. Each CDR3 protein is one row after TCRdb ran MiXCR on the 5' RACE reads. The data show 28,000 or so distinct CDR3 sequences, 20% to 25% seen once. The sample taken for sequencing was PBMCs. The receptors come from a woman in her sixties in good health.

This clonotype was detected ten times or more. The gene calls are TRBV5-1 and TRBJ2-2; D not resolved. The V and J ends lost 1 base and 7 bases respectively, with 14 bases between them. The CDR3 extends over 15 amino acids. In germline, CDR1 is SGHRS, CDR2 YFSETQ. The CDR3 DNA reads TGCGCCAGCAGCTTGATTGAGAGTCCGGACGGGGAGCTGTTTTTT. Translation gives CASSLIESPDGELFF.

V is TRBV12-3 or TRBV12-4 and J is TRBJ2-4, with a tentative D call TRBD2 (6 bases). This CDR3 has 12 amino acids. V gave up 7 bases and J gave up 9 bases, with 13 bases separating them. CDR3 DNA sequence: TGTGCCAGCACCTTCGGGGGTGCCATTCAGTACTTC. It is translated as CASTFGGAIQYF.

The V call is TRBV21-1, the J call TRBJ1-1; the table names TRBD1, a call not compared with the DNA. TRBV21-1 is a pseudogene segment. This CDR3 is built from 14 residues. The CDR3 region is CASSKEKGYTEAFF. DNA of the CDR3: TGTGCCAGCAGCAAAGAAAAGGGGTACACTGAAGCTTTCTTT.

In its sample, this clonotype was seen many times. The CDR3 sequence: CSARRTGGTDTQYF. The CDR3 region has the DNA TGCAGTGCTAGACGCACAGGCGGCACAGATACGCAGTATTTT. The chain combines TRBV20-1 with TRBJ2-3, with D possibly TRBD1 on 5 matching bases. The length of the CDR3 is 14 residues. Germline V CDR1 and CDR2: DFQATT, SNEGSKA (reference sequence). Trimming left V 2 bases short and J 1 base short, with 10 bases between.

The rearrangement joins TRBV18 to TRBJ2-7; 8 bases align to TRBD1. V trimming: 5 bases; J trimming: 2 bases; junction bases outside the gene matches: 5. The CDR3 contains 14 residues. Germline CDR1 reads KGHSH; CDR2 reads LQKENI. In nucleotides, the CDR3 is TGTGCCAGCTCAGACAGGGGAACGACCTACGAGCAGTACTTC. It is translated as CASSDRGTTYEQYF.

In DNA, the CDR3 is TGCGCCAGCAGCGAGAGCGGTCTACAAGAGACCCAGTACTTC. Its protein product is CASSESGLQETQYF. This chain joins TRBV5-1 and TRBJ2-5, with D possibly matching TRBD2 (5 bases). CDR1 is SGHRS, CDR2 YFSETQ, per germline. V lost 4 bases and J 2 bases, leaving 12 bases between the germline ends. The CDR3 runs 14 residues. The entire variable domain, with the rest obtained from reference TRBV5-1 and TRBJ2-5, is as follows: KAGVTQTPRYLIKTRGQQVTLSCSPISGHRSVSWYQQTPGQGLQFLFEYFSETQRNKGNFPGRFSGRQFSNSRSEMNVSTLELGDSALYLCASSESGLQETQYFGPGTRLLVL.